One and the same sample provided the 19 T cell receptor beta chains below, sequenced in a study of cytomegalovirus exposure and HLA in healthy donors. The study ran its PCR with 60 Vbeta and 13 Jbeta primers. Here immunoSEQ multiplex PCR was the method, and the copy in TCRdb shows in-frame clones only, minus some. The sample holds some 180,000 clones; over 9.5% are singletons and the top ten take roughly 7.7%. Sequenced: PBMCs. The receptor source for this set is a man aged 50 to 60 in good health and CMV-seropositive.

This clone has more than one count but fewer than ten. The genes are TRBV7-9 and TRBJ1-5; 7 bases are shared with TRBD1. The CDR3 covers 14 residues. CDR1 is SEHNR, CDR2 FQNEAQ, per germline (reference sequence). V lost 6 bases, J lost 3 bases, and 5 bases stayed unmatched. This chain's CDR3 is CASSSDRVNQPQHF. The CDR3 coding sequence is TGTGCCAGCAGTTCCGACAGGGTCAATCAGCCCCAGCATTTT.

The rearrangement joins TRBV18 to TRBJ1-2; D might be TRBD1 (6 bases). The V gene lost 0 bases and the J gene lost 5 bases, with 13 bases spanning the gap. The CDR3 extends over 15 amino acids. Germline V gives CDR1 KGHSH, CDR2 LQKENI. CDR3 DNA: TGTGCCAGCTCACCACCGCGGGCAGGGGAATATGGCTACACCTTC. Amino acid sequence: CASSPPRAGEYGYTF.

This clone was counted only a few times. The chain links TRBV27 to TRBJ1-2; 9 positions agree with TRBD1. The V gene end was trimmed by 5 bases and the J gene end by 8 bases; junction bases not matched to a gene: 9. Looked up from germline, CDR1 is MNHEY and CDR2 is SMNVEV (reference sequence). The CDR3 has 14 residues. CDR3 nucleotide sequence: TGTGCCAGCAGTCCCCGGGACAGGGTAAGCGGCTACACCTTC. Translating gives CASSPRDRVSGYTF.

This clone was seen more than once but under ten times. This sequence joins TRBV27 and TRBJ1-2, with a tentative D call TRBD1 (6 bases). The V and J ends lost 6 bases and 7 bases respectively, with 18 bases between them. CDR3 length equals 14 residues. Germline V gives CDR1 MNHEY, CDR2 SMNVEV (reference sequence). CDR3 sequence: CASRTPGAQGGYTF. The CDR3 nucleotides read TGTGCCAGCAGAACTCCAGGGGCGCAGGGTGGCTACACCTTC.

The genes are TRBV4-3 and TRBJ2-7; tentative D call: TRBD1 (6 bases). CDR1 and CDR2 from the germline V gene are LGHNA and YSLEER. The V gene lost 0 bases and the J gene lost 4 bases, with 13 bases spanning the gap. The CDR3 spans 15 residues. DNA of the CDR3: TGCGCCAGCAGCCAAGAAAGCCGAGGGGGTTACGAGCAGTACTTC. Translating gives CASSQESRGGYEQYF.

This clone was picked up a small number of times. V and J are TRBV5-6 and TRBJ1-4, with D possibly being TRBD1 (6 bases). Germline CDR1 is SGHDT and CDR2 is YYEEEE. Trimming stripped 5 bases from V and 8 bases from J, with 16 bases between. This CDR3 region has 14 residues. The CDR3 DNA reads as TGTGCCAGCAGTCCAGGGGTCCTCAGGGAAAAACTGTTTTTT. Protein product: CASSPGVLREKLFF. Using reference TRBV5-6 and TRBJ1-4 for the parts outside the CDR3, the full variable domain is DAGVTQSPTHLIKTRGQQVTLRCSPKSGHDTVSWYQQALGQGPQFIFQYYEEEERQRGNFPDRFSGHQFPNYSSELNVNALLLGDSALYLCASSPGVLREKLFFGSGTQLSVL.

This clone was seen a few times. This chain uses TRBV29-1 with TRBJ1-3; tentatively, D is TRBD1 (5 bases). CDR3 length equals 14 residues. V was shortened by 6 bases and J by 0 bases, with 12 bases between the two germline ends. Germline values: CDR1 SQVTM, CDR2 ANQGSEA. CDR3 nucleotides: TGCAGCGTGACACCGGACAACTCTGGAAACACCATATATTTT. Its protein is CSVTPDNSGNTIYF.

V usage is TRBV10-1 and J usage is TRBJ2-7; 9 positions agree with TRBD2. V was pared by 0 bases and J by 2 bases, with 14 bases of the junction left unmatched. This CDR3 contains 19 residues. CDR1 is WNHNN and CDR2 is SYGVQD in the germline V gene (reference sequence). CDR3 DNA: TGCGCCAGCAGTGAGTCACCCGTTGGAGAGACTAGCGGCCCCTACGAGCAGTACGTC. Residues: CASSESPVGETSGPYEQYV.

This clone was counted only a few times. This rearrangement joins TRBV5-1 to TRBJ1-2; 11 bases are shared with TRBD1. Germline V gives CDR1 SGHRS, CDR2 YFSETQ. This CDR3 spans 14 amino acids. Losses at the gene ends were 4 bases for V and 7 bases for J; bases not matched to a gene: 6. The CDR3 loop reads CASSAGQGAVGYTF. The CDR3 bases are TGCGCCAGCAGCGCCGGACAGGGGGCGGTTGGCTACACCTTC.

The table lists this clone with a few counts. This CDR3 reads CASSLNEQGWNSPLHF. CDR3 DNA sequence: TGTGCCAGCAGCTTGAACGAACAGGGTTGGAATTCACCCCTCCACTTT. The chain is built from TRBV5-4 and TRBJ1-6; D possibly corresponds to TRBD1 (6 bases). Germline-derived CDR1 and CDR2 are SGHNT and YYREEE (reference sequence). Trimming left V 1 base short and J 7 bases short, with 15 bases between. The length of the CDR3 is 16 residues. Using reference TRBV5-4 and TRBJ1-6 for the parts outside the CDR3, the full variable domain is ETGVTQSPTHLIKTRGQQVTLRCSSQSGHNTVSWYQQALGQGPQFIFQYYREEENGRGNFPPRFSGLQFPNYSSELNVNALELDDSALYLCASSLNEQGWNSPLHFGNGTRLTVT.

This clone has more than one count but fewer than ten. For the CDR3, the DNA is TGCGCCAGCAGGTCAGGGGCTAGTACTGAAGCTTTCTTT. This translates into CASRSGASTEAFF. The chain has TRBV5-1 and TRBJ1-1, with D tentatively TRBD1 (6 bases). Germline CDR1 and CDR2: SGHRS and YFSETQ. There are 13 residues in the CDR3. The V and J ends lost 5 bases and 5 bases respectively, with 13 bases between them. Based on the CDR3 plus reference TRBV5-1 and TRBJ1-1, the full variable domain is KAGVTQTPRYLIKTRGQQVTLSCSPISGHRSVSWYQQTPGQGLQFLFEYFSETQRNKGNFPGRFSGRQFSNSRSEMNVSTLELGDSALYLCASRSGASTEAFFGQGTRLTVV.

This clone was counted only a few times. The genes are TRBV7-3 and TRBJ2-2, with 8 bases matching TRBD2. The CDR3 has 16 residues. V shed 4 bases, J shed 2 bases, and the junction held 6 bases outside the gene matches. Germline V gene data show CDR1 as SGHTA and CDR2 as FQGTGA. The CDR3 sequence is CASSSQSGGNTGELFF. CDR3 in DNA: TGTGCCAGCAGCTCCCAGAGCGGGGGTAACACCGGGGAGCTGTTTTTT.

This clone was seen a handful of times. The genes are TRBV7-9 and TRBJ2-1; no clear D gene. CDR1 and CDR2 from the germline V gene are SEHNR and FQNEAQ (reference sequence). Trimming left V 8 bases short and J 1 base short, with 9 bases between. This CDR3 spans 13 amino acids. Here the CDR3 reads CASRGDSYNEQFF. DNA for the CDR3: TGTGCCAGCCGAGGAGATTCCTACAATGAGCAGTTCTTC.

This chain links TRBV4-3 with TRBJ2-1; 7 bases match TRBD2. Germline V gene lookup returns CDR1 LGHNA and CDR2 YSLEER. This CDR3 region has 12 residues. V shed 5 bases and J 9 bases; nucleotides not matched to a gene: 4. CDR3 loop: CASSYSGGEQFF. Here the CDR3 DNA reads TGCGCCAGCAGCTACTCGGGAGGTGAGCAGTTCTTC.

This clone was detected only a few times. The CDR3 reads CASSLDEWTEAFF. In nucleotides, the CDR3 is TGTGCCAGCAGCTTAGATGAGTGGACTGAAGCTTTCTTT. This chain uses TRBV11-3 with TRBJ1-1; D gene ambiguous. V lost 0 bases to trimming and J lost 5 bases, with 7 bases between them. This CDR3 has 13 amino acids. Per the germline V gene, CDR1 is SGHNT and CDR2 is YENEEA.

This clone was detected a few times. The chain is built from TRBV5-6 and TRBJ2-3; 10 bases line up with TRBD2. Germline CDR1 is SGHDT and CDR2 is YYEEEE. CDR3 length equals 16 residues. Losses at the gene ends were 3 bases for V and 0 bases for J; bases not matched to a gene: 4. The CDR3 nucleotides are TGTGCCAGCAGCTCTAGCGGGGGCCGAAGCACAGATACGCAGTATTTT. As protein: CASSSSGGRSTDTQYF.

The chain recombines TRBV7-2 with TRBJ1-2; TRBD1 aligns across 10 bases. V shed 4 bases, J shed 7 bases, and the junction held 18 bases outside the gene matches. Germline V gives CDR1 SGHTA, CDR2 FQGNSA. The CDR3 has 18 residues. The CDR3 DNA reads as TGTGCCAGCAGCTCCGCCGGGACAGGGGCCAAACTCGGTATTGGCTACACCTTC. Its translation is CASSSAGTGAKLGIGYTF.

CDR3 DNA: TGTGCCAGCTCACAGACAAACACTGAAGCTTTCTTT. Its protein product is CASSQTNTEAFF. The chain has TRBV18 and TRBJ1-1; no clear D. V was trimmed by 4 bases and J by 2 bases, leaving 5 bases between them. The CDR3 length is 12 residues. CDR1 is KGHSH and CDR2 is LQKENI in the germline V gene.

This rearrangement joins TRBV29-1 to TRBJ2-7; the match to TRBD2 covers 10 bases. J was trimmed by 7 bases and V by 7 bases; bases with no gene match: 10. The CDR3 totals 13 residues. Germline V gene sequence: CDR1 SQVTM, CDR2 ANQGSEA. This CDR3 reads CSAALAGEGEQYF. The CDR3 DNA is TGCAGCGCCGCCCTAGCGGGGGAGGGGGAGCAGTACTTC.